This T cell receptor (beta chain) was captured in a study of blood T cell repertoires in COVID-19. Overall study context: Samples came from the United States, Italy and Spain, spanning acute and convalescent COVID-19. T cells, B-cell-depleted T cells, or PBMCs provided the cDNA or gDNA that served as material.

Germline V gives CDR1 MNHEY, CDR2 SVGAGI. The CDR3 runs 14 residues. Trimming removed 10 bases from V and 6 bases from J; junction bases left unmatched: 11. Under the authors' procedure: From reference gene primer amplification, estimates of nucleated cell counts were derived. Some clones are missing from TCRdb's copy, which holds only in-frame ones; the method was immunoSEQ multiplex PCR. The DNA gave D and trimming, while V, J and clone size come from that table. Of about 440,000 clones listed, 75% to 90% were seen once; the top ten hold 4% to 4.5%. The TCR was taken from a woman between 25 and 40 years old with acute or convalescent COVID-19. The sequenced sample consisted of peripheral blood. This sequence joins TRBV6-5 and TRBJ2-1; 8 nucleotides line up with TRBD2. CDR3 DNA sequence: TGTGCCACTGCGGGAGCGGGGGCCCTCAATGAGCAGTTCTTC. Protein product: CATAGAGALNEQFF.